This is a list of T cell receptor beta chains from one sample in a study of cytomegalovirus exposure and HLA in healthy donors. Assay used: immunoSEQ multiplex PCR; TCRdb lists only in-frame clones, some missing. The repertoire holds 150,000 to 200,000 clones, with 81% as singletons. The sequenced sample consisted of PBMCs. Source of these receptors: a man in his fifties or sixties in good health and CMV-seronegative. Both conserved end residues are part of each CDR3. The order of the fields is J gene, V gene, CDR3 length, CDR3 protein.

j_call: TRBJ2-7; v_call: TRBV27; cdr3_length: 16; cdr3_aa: CASSLSKGESTYEQYF
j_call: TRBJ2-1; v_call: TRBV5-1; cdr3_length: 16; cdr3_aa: CASNPRAGGLYNEQFF
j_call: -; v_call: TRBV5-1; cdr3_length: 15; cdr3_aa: CASSLIGSGGYEQYF
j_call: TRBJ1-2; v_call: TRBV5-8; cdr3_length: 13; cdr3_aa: CASSLYRGYGYTF
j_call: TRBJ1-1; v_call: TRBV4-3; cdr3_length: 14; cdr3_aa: CASSQDMVAVGAFF
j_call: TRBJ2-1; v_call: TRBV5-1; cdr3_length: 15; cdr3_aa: CASSWDRTGGNEQFF
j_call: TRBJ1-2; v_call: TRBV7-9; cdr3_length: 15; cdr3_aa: CSSSLDPGTGNGYTF
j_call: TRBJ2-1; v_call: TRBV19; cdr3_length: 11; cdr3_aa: CASQTFDEQFF
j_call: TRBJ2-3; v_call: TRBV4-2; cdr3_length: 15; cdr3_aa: CASSQESGGTDTQYF
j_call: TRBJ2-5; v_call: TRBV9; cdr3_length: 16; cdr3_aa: CASSVISPQGQETQYF
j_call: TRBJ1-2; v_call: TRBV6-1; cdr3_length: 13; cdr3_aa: CASSDPWTGGYTF
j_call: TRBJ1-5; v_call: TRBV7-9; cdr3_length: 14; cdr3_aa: CASSSTGRDQPQHF
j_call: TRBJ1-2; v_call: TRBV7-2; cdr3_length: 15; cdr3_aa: CASSPTGGSGYGYTF
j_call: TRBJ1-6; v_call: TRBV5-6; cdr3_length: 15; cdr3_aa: CASSPGQFHNSPLHF
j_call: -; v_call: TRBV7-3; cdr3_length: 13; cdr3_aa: CASSQGSGYEQYF
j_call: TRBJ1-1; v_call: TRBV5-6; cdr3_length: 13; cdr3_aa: CASSRGPFTEAFF
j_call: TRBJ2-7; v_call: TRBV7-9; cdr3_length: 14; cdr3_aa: CASSPLIQGYEQYF
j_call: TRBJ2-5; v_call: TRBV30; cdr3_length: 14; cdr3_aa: CAWSVLQKQETQYF
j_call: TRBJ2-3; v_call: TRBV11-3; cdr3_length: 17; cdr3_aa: CASSLDSWRGGADTQYF
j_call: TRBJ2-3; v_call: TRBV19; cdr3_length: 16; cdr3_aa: CASSPTRRGSTDTQYF
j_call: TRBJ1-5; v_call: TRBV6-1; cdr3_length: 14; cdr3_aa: CASSVDRGTQPQHF
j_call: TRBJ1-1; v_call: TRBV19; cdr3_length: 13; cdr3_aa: CACSQGLGTEAFF
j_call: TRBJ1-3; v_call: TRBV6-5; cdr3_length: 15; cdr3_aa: CASSQTGGWGNTIYF
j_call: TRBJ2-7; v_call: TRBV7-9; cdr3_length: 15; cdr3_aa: CSSSSDSARYYEQYF
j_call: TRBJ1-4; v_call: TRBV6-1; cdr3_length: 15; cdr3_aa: CASRDMNRGQEKLFF
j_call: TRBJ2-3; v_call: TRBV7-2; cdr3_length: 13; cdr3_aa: CASSPHMGRERYF
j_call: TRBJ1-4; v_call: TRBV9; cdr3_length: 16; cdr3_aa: CASSSGGTATNEKLFF
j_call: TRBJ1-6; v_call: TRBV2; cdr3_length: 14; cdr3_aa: CASSAGTAGSPLHF